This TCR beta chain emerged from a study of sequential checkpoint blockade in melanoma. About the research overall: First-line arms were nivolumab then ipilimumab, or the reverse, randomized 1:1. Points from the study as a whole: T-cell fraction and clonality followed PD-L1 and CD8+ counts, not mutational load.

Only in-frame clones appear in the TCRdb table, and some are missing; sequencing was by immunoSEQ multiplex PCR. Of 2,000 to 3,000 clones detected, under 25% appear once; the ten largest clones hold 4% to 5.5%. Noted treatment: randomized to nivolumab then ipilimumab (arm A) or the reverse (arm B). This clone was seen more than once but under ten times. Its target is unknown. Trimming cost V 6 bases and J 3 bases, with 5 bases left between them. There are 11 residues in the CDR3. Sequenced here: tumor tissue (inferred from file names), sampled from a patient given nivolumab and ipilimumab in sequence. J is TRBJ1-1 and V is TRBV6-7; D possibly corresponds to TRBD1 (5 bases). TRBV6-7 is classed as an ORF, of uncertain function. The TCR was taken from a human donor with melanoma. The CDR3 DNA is TGTGCCAGCAGGGGACACACTGAAGCTTTCTTT. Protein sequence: CASRGHTEAFF.